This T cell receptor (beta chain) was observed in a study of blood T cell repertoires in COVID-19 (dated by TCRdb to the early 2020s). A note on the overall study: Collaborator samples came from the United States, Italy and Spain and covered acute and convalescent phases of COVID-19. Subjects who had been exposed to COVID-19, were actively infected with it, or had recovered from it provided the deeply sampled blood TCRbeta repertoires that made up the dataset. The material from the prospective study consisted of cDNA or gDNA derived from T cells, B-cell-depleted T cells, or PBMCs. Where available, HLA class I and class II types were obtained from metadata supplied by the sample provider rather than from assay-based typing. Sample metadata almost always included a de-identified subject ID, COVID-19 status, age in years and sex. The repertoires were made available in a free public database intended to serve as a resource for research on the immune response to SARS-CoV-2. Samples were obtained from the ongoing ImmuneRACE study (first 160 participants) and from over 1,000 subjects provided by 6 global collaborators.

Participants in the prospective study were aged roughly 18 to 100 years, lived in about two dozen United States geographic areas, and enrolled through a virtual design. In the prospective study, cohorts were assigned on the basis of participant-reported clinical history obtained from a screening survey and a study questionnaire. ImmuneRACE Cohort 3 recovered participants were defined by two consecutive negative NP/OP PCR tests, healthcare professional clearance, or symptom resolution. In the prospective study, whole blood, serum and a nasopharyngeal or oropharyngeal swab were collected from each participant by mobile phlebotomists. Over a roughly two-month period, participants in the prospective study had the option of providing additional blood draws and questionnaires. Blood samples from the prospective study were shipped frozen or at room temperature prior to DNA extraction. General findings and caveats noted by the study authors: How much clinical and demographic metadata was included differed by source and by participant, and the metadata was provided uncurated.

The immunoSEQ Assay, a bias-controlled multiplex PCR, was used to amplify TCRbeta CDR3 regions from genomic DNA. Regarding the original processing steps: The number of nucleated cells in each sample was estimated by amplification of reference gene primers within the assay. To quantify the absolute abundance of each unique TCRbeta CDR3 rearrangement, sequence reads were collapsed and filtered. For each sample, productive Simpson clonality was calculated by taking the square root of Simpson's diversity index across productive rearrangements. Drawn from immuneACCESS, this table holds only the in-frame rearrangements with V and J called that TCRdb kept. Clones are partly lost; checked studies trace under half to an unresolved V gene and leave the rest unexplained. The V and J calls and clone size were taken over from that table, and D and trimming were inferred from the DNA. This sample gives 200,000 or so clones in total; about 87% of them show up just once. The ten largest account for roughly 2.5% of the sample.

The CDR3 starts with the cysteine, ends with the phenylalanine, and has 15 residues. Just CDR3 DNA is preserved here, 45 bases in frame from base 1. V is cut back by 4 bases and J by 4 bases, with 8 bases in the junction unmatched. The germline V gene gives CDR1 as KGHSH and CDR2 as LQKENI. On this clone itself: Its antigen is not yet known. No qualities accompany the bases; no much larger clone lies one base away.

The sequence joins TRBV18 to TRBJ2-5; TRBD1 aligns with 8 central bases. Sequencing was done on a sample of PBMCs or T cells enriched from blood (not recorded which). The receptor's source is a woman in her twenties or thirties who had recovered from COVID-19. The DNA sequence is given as TGTGCCAGCTCACTGAACTTACAGGGGGGAGAGACCCAGTACTTC. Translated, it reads CASSLNLQGGETQYF. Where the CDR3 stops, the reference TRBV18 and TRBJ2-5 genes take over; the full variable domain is NAGVMQNPRHLVRRRGQEARLRCSPMKGHSHVYWYRQLPEEGLKFMVYLQKENIIDESGMPKERFSAEFPKEGPSILRIQQVVRGDSAAYFCASSLNLQGGETQYFGPGTRLLVL.